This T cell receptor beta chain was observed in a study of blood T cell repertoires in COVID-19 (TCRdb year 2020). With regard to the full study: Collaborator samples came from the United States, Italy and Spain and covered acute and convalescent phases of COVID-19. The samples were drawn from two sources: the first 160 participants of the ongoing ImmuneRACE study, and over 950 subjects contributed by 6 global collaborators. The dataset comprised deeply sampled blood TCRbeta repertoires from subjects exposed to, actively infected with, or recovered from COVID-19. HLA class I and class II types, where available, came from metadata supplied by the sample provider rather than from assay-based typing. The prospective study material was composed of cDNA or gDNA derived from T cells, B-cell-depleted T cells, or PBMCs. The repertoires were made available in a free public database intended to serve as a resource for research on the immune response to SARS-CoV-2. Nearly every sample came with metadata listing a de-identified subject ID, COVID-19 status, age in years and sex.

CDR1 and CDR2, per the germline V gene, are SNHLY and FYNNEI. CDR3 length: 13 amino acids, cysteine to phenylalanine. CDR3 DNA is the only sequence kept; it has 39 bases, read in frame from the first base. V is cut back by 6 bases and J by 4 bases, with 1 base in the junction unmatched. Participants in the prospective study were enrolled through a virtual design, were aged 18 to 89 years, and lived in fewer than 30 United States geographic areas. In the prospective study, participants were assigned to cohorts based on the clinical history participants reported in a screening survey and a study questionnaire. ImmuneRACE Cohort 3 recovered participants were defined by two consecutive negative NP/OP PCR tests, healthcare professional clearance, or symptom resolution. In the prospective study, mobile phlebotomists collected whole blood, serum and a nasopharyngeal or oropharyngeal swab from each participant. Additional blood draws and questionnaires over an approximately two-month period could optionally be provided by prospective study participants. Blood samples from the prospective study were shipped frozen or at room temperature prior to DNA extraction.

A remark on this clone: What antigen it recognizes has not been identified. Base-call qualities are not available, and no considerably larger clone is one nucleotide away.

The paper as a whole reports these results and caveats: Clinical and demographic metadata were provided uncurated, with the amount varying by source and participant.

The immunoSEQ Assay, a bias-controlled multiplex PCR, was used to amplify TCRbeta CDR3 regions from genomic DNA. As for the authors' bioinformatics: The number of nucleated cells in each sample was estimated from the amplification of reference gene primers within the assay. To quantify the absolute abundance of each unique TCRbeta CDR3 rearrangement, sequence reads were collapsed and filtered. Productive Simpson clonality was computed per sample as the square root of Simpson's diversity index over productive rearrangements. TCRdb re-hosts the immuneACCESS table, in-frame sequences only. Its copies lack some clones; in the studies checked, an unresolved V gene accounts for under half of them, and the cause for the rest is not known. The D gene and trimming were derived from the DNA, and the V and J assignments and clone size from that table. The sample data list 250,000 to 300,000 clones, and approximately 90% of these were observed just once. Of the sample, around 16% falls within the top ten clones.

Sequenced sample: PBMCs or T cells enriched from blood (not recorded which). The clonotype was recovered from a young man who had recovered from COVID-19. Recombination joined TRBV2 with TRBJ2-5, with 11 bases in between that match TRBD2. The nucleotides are TGTGCCAGCAGACTAGCGGGAGTAGAGACCCAGTACTTC. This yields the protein CASRLAGVETQYF.